This TCR beta chain emerged from a study of blood T cell repertoires in COVID-19. The ends were cut back, 0 bases at V and 8 bases at J, with 11 bases in the middle. CDR3 length equals 13 residues. CDR1 and CDR2 (germline): SGHKS, YYEKEE (reference sequence). Per the original data handling: From reference gene primer amplification, estimates of nucleated cell counts were derived. Using immunoSEQ multiplex PCR, the repertoire was profiled, and TCRdb retains in-frame clones only, with some absent. The V and J calls and clone size are taken from that table; D and trimming were inferred from the DNA. The sample shows about 140,000 clones, approximately 91% of them seen only once.

This receptor was taken from a man between 65 and 85 years old with acute or convalescent COVID-19. The gene calls are TRBV5-5 and TRBJ1-2; no clear D. The sequenced sample was peripheral blood. CDR3 bases: TGTGCCAGCAGCTTGGTAGGAGGTGTGGGCTACACCTTC. Its translation: CASSLVGGVGYTF.